This paragraph covers one TCR beta chain sequence. No antigen is known for it. This specimen belongs to a study of shared clonotypes between healthy human individuals. Study findings and constraints: Several donors showed sharing of around 5.3% of naive CD4 clonotypes.

The CDR3 loop spans 17 amino acids. V shed 3 bases, J shed 4 bases, and the junction held 11 bases outside the gene matches. The V gene's germline CDR1 is MGHRA and CDR2 YSYEKL. Authors' analysis steps: There were no quality scores in the junction-only immunoSEQ sequences, so filtering differed. Some clones are missing from TCRdb's copy, which holds only in-frame ones; the method was immunoSEQ multiplex PCR. V, J and clone size derive from that table, while D and trimming were established from the DNA sequence. The sample has approximately 1,500,000 clones, roughly 96% seen once; the top ten hold 1.2%. The donor population consisted of healthy HIV-negative adults with no recent acute infections or vaccinations.

Sequencing was done on a sample of naive CD4+ T cells sorted from blood. Documented subset: CD45RA+ positively selected. The clonotype was recovered from a man aged 30-40 years in good health. This chain connects TRBV4-1 to TRBJ2-7, with TRBD2 matching 11 bases. As DNA, the CDR3 is TGCGCCAGCAGCCATGCGGCGGGGACTAGCGGTGGGTACGAGCAGTACTTC. Encoded protein: CASSHAAGTSGGYEQYF.